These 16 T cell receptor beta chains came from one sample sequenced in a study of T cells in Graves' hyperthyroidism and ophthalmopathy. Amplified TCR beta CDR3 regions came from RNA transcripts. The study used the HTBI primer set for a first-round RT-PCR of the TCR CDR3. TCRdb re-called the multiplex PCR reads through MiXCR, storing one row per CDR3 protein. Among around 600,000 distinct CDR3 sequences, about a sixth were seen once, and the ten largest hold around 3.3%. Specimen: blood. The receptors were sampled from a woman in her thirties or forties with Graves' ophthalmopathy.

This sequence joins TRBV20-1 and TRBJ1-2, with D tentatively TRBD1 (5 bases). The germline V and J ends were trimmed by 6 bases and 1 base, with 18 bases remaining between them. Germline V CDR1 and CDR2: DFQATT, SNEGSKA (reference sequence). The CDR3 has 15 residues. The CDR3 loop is CSARPGGGNNYGYTF. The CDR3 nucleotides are TGCAGTGCGCGACCGGGGGGAGGGAATAACTATGGCTACACCTTC.

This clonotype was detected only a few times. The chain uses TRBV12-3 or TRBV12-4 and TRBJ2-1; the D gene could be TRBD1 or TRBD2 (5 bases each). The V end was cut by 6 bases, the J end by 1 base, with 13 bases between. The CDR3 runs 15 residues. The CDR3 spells CASRSQEGSYNEQFF. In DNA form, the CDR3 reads TGTGCCAGCAGGTCGCAAGAGGGGTCCTACAATGAGCAGTTCTTC.

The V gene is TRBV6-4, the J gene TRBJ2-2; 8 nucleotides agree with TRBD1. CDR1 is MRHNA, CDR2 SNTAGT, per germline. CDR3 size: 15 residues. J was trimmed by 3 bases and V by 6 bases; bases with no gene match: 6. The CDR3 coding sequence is TGTGCCAGCAGCGAGACAGGGGAGGACACCGGGGAGCTGTTTTTT. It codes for CASSETGEDTGELFF.

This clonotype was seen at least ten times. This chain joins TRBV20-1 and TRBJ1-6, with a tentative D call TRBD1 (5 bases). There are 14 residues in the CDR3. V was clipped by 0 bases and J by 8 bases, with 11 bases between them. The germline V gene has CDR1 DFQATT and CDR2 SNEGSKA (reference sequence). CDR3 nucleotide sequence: TGCAGTGCTAGAGAGGGGGTGGGGTATTCACCCCTCCACTTT. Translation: CSAREGVGYSPLHF.

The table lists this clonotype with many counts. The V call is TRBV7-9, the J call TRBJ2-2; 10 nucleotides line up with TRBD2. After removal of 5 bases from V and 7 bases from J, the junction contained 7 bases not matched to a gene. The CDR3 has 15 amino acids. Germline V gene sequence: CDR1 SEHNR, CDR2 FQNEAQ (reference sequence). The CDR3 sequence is CASSPTSGADGELFF. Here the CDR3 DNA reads TGTGCCAGCAGCCCAACTAGCGGGGCGGACGGGGAGCTGTTTTTT.

The chain's CDR3 is CASSYLAGSHNVYEQYF. Written as DNA, the CDR3 is TGTGCCAGCAGTTACCTAGCGGGATCTCACAATGTCTACGAGCAGTACTTC. J is TRBJ2-7 and V is TRBV7-9; 9 bases agree with TRBD2. Germline CDR1 SEHNR, CDR2 FQNEAQ (reference sequence). This CDR3 has 17 amino acids. With V trimmed by 6 bases and J by 3 bases, 15 bases remained unmatched.

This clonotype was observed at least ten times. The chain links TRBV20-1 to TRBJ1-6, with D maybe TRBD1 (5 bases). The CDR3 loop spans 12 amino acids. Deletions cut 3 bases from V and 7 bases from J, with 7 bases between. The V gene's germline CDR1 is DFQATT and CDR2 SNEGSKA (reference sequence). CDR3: CSARDINSPLHF. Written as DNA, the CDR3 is TGCAGTGCTAGGGACATCAATTCACCCCTCCACTTT.

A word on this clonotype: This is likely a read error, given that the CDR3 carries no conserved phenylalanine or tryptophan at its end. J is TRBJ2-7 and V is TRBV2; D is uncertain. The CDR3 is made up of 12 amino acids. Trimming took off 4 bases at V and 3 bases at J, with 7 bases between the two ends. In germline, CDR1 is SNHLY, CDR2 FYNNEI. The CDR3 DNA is TGTGCCAGCAGTGGGTCGGGCTACGAGCAGTACCTC. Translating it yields CASSGSGYEQYL.

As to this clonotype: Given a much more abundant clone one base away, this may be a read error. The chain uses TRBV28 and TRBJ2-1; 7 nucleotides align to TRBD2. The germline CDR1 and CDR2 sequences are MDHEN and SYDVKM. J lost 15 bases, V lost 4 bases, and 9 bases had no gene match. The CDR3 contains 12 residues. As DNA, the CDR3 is TGTGCCAGCAGTTCCCTCGGGGGGAACCGGTTCTTC. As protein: CASSSLGGNRFF.

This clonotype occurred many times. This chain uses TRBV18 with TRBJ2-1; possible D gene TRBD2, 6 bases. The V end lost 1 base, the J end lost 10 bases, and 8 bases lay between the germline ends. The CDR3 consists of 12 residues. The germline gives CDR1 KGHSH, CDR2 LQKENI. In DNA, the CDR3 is TGTGCCAGCTCACCACTTAGCGGAGAGCAGTTCTTC. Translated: CASSPLSGEQFF.

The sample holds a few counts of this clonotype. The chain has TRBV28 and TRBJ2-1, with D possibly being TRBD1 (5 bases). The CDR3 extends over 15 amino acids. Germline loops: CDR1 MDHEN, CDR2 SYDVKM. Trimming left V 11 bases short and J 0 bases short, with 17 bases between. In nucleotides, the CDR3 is TGTGCCTGTCAGCGACAGTTGGGCTCCTACAATGAGCAGTTCTTC. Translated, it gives CACQRQLGSYNEQFF.

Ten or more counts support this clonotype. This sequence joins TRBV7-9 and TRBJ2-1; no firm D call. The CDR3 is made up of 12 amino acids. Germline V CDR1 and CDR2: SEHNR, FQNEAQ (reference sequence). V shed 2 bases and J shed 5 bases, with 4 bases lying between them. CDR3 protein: CASSLINNEQFF. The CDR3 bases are TGTGCCAGCAGCTTAATAAACAATGAGCAGTTCTTC.

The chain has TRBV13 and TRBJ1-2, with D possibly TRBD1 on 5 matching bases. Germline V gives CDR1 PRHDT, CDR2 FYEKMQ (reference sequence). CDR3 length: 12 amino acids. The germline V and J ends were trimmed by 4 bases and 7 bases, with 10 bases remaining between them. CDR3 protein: CASSSGAGGYTF. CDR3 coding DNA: TGTGCCAGCAGCTCCGGGGCGGGTGGCTACACCTTC.

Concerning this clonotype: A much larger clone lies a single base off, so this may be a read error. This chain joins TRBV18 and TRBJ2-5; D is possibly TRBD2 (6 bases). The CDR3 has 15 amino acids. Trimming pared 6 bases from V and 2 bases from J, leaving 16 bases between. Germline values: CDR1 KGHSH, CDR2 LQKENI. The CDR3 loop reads CASSPGASAQETQYF. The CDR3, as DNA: TGTGCCAGCTCTCCCGGGGCTAGCGCTCAAGAGACCCAGTACTTC.

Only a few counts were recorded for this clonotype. The CDR3 is CASSVSLGVNTEAFF. The CDR3 DNA is TGTGCCAGCAGTGTAAGTCTGGGTGTGAACACTGAAGCTTTCTTT. This chain links TRBV2 with TRBJ1-1; D not resolved. The CDR3 covers 15 residues. Trimming pared 4 bases from V and 0 bases from J, leaving 12 bases between. Germline-derived CDR1 and CDR2 are SNHLY and FYNNEI.

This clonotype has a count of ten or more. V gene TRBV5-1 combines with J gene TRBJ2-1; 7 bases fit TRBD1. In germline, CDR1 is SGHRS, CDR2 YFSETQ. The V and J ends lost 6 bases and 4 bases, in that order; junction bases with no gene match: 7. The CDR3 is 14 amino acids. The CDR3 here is CASTEGGVYNEQFF. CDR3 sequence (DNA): TGCGCCAGCACCGAAGGGGGCGTTTACAATGAGCAGTTCTTC. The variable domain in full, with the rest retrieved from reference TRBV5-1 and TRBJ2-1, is KAGVTQTPRYLIKTRGQQVTLSCSPISGHRSVSWYQQTPGQGLQFLFEYFSETQRNKGNFPGRFSGRQFSNSRSEMNVSTLELGDSALYLCASTEGGVYNEQFFGPGTRLTVL.